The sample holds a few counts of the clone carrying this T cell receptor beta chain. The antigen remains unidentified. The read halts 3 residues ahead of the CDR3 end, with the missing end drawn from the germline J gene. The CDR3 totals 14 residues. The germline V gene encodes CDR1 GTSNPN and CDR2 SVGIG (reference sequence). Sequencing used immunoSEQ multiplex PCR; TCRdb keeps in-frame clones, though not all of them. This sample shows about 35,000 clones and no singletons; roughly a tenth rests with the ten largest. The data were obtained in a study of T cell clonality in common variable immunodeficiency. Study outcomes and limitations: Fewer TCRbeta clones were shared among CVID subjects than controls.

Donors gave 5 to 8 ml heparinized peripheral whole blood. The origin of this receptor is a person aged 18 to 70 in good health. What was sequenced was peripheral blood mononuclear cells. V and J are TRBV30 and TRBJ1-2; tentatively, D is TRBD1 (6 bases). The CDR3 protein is CAWYRDHSYNDYTF. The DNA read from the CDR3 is TGTGCCTGGTACAGGGATCACTCCTACAATGAC.